One and the same sample provided the 11 T cell receptor beta chains below, sequenced in a study of blood T cell repertoires in COVID-19. Here immunoSEQ multiplex PCR was the method, and the copy in TCRdb shows in-frame clones only, minus some. The sample contains 200,000 to 250,000 clones, roughly 86% of which appear only once. Material for sequencing was peripheral blood. The receptor set was obtained from a woman in her fifties or sixties with COVID-19, enrolled during active disease.

The chain uses TRBV15 and TRBJ2-7, with 11 bases aligning to TRBD2. The CDR3 has 17 residues. After removal of 0 bases from V and 0 bases from J, the junction contained 4 bases not matched to a gene. Germline V gene lookup returns CDR1 LNHNV and CDR2 YYDKDF (reference sequence). The CDR3 is CATSRDLAGGISYEQYV. CDR3 nucleotides: TGTGCCACCAGCAGAGATCTAGCGGGGGGTATCTCCTACGAGCAGTACGTC.

V and J are TRBV9 and TRBJ1-1, with a tentative D call TRBD1 (5 bases). The V and J ends lost 3 bases and 6 bases respectively, with 12 bases between them. CDR1 and CDR2 (germline): SGDLS, YYNGEE. The CDR3 has 13 amino acids. CDR3 in amino acids: CASSADQGPEAFF. CDR3 nucleotides: TGTGCCAGCAGCGCAGATCAGGGTCCTGAAGCTTTCTTT.

The rearrangement uses TRBV3-1 (or the pseudogene TRBV3-2) and TRBJ1-4; D uncertain. Germline CDR1 reads LGHDT; CDR2 reads YNNKEL (reference sequence). The germline V and J ends were trimmed by 5 bases and 13 bases, with 23 bases remaining between them. The CDR3 length is 15 residues. The CDR3 DNA reads TGTGCCAGCAGCGAGGACGGCGGCTTCGGGCGGGGACTGTTTTTT. Amino acids: CASSEDGGFGRGLFF.

The chain recombines TRBV20-1 with TRBJ2-3; TRBD2 matches 10 bases. The ends lost 3 bases at V and 4 bases at J; junction bases unmatched: 10. Germline V gene data show CDR1 as DFQATT and CDR2 as SNEGSKA (reference sequence). CDR3 size: 16 residues. The chain's CDR3 is CSASGASGGLADTQYF. The CDR3 DNA follows: TGCAGTGCTAGTGGGGCTAGCGGGGGATTGGCAGATACGCAGTATTTT.

J is TRBJ1-1 and V is TRBV28; D is undetermined. The CDR3 covers 13 residues. The V gene lost 2 bases and the J gene lost 4 bases, with 8 bases spanning the gap. Germline V gene sequence: CDR1 MDHEN, CDR2 SYDVKM. The CDR3 is CASSLSRVTEAFF. CDR3 nucleotides: TGTGCCAGCAGTTTAAGCCGAGTCACTGAAGCTTTCTTT. The complete variable domain, with remaining parts taken from reference TRBV28 and TRBJ1-1, reads DVKVTQSSRYLVKRTGEKVFLECVQDMDHENMFWYRQDPGLGLRLIYFSYDVKMKEKGDIPEGYSVSREKKERFSLILESASTNQTSMYLCASSLSRVTEAFFGQGTRLTVV.

The sample holds a few counts of this clone. The rearrangement joins TRBV2 to TRBJ1-4; no firm D call. Deletions cut 8 bases from V and 4 bases from J, with 11 bases between. Per the germline V gene, CDR1 is SNHLY and CDR2 is FYNNEI. The CDR3 runs 13 residues. The CDR3, as DNA: TGTGCCAGCCGCGCAGGCCTTAATGAAAAACTGTTTTTT. This gives the protein CASRAGLNEKLFF. Full variable domain (missing parts from reference TRBV2 and TRBJ1-4): EPEVTQTPSHQVTQMGQEVILRCVPISNHLYFYWYRQILGQKVEFLVSFYNNEISEKSEIFDDQFSVERPDGSNFTLKIRSTKLEDSAMYFCASRAGLNEKLFFGSGTQLSVL.

The chain has TRBV2 and TRBJ2-7, with D hard to call. V was shortened by 3 bases and J by 0 bases, with 6 bases between the two germline ends. CDR3 length equals 13 residues. The germline V gene has CDR1 SNHLY and CDR2 FYNNEI. CDR3 sequence reads: CASSDYFSYEQYV. CDR3 nucleotides: TGTGCCAGCAGTGATTACTTCTCCTACGAGCAGTACGTC.

The chain uses TRBV10-2 and TRBJ2-1; D gene ambiguous. Per the germline V gene, CDR1 is WSHSY and CDR2 is SAAADI. There are 14 residues in the CDR3. Trimming stripped 5 bases from V and 7 bases from J, with 15 bases between. As DNA, the CDR3 is TGCGCCAGCAGTCGGGTCACCCCCGGGAATGAGCAGTTCTTC. Protein product: CASSRVTPGNEQFF.

The rearrangement links TRBV5-1 to TRBJ1-6; 7 bases are a match to TRBD1. Germline values: CDR1 SGHRS, CDR2 YFSETQ. V lost 0 bases, J lost 14 bases, and 11 bases stayed unmatched. The CDR3 extends over 15 amino acids. The DNA of the CDR3 is TGCGCCAGCAGCTTGGTTGGGACAGTGGAGGGATCCCTCCACTTT. Residues: CASSLVGTVEGSLHF. The whole variable domain, remainder taken from reference TRBV5-1 and TRBJ1-6, is KAGVTQTPRYLIKTRGQQVTLSCSPISGHRSVSWYQQTPGQGLQFLFEYFSETQRNKGNFPGRFSGRQFSNSRSEMNVSTLELGDSALYLCASSLVGTVEGSLHFGNGTRLTVT.

J is TRBJ2-2 and V is TRBV18, with 7 bases aligning to TRBD1. The germline V gene has CDR1 KGHSH and CDR2 LQKENI. The CDR3 consists of 13 residues. The J segment lost 5 bases and the V segment lost 6 bases, leaving 3 bases of the junction unmatched. For the CDR3, the DNA is TGTGCCAGCTCCCGGACAGGAACCGGGGAGCTGTTTTTT. Amino acids: CASSRTGTGELFF.

V and J are TRBV5-1 and TRBJ2-5, with D possibly TRBD2 on 5 matching bases. Germline V gene sequence: CDR1 SGHRS, CDR2 YFSETQ. The V end lost 3 bases, the J end lost 0 bases, and 12 bases lay between the germline ends. This CDR3 region has 15 residues. The chain's CDR3 is CASSSRTSYQETQYF. In DNA form, the CDR3 reads TGCGCCAGCAGCTCCCGGACTTCCTACCAAGAGACCCAGTACTTC.